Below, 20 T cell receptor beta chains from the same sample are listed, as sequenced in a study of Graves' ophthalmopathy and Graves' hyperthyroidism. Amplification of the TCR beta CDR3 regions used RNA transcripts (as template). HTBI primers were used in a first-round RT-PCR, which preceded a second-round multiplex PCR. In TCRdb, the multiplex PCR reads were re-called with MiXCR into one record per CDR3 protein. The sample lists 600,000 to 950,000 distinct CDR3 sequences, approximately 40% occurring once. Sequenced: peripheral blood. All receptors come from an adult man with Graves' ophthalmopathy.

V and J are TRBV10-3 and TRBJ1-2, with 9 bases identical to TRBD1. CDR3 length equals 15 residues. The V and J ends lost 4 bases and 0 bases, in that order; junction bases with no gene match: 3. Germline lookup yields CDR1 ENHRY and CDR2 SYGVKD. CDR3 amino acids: CAISAGTGTNYGYTF. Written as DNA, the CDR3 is TGTGCCATCAGTGCCGGGACAGGGACTAACTATGGCTACACCTTC.

The CDR3 DNA reads TGTGCCAGCAGTGTCCGGGGCTCGAACACTAAGGCTTTCTTT. It translates to CASSVRGSNTKAFF. This chain connects TRBV25-1 to TRBJ1-1; a possible D gene is TRBD1 (5 bases). The V and J ends lost 4 bases and 11 bases respectively, with 20 bases between them. Germline loops: CDR1 MGHDK, CDR2 SYGVNS. CDR3 length equals 14 residues.

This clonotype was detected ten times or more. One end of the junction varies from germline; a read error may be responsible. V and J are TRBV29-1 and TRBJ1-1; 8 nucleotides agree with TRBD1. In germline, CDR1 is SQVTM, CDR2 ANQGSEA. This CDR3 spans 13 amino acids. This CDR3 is CSVEGTGGGEAFF. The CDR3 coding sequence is TGCAGCGTCGAAGGGACAGGCGGGGGTGAAGCTTTCTTT. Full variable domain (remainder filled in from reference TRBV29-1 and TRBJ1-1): SAVISQKPSRDICQRGTSLTIQCQVDSQVTMMFWYRQQPGQSLTLIATANQGSEATYESGFVIDKFPISRPNLTFSTLTVSNMSPEDSSIYLCSVEGTGGGEAFFGQGTRLTVV.

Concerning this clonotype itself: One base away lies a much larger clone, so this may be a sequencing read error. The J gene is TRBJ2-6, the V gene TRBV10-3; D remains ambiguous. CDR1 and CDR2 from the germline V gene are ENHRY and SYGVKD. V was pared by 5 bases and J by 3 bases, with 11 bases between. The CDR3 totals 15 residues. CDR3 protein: CAISYSVGGANVLTF. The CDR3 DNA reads TGTGCCATCAGTTACTCGGTTGGTGGGGCCAACGTCCTGACTTTC.

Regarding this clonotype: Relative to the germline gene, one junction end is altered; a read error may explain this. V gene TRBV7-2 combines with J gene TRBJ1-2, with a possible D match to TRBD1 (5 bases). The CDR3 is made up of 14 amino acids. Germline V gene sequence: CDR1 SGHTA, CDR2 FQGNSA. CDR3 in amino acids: CASSLAGQNYGHTF. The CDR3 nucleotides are TGTGCCAGCAGCTTAGCGGGGCAGAACTATGGCCACACCTTC.

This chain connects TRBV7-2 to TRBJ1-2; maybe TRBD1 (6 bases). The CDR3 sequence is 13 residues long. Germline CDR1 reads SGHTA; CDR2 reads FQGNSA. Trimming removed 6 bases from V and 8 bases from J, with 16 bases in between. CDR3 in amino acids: CASRGGTPRGYTF. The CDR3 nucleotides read TGTGCCAGCAGGGGGGGCACTCCGAGGGGCTACACCTTC.

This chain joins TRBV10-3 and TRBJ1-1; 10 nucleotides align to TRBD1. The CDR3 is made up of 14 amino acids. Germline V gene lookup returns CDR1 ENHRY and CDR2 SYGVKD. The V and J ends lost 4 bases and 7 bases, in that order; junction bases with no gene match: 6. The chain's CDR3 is CAISALTGGLEAFF. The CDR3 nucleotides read TGTGCCATCAGTGCACTGACAGGGGGCCTTGAAGCTTTCTTT.

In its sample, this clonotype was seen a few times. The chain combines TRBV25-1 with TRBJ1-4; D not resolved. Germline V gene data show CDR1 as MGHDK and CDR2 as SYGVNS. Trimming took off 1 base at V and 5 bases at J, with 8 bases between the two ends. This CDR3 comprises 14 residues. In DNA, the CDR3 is TGTGCCAGCAGTGAATCCTGGGAAAATGAAAAACTGTTTTTT. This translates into CASSESWENEKLFF.

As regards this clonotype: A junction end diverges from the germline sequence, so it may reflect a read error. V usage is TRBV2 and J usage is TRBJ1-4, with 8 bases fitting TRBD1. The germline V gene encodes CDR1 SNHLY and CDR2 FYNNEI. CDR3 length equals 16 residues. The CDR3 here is CDSGWTGTVAGEKLFF. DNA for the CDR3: TGTGACAGCGGGTGGACAGGGACTGTGGCTGGTGAAAAACTGTTTTTT.

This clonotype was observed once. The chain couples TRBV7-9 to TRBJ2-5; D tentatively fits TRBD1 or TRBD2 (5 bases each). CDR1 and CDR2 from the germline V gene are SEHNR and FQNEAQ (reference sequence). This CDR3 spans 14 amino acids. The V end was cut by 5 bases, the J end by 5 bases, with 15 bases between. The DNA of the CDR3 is TGTGCCAGCAGCCAAGATGTTTGGGGGGAGACCCAGTACTTC. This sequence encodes CASSQDVWGETQYF.

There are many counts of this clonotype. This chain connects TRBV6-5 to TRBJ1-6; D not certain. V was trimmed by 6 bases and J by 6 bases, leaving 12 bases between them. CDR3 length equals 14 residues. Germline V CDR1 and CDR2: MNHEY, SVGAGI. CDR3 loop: CASSSGRINSPLHF. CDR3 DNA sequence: TGTGCCAGCAGCAGCGGACGGATTAATTCACCCCTCCACTTT.

CDR3 protein: CSARDIRTAKNTEAFF. In DNA form, the CDR3 reads TGCAGTGCTAGAGATATAAGAACAGCAAAGAACACTGAAGCTTTCTTT. The rearrangement uses TRBV20-1 and TRBJ1-1, with no clear D. Trimming took 0 bases from V and 1 from J, leaving 15 bases between them. In germline, CDR1 is DFQATT, CDR2 SNEGSKA (reference sequence). CDR3 length equals 16 residues.

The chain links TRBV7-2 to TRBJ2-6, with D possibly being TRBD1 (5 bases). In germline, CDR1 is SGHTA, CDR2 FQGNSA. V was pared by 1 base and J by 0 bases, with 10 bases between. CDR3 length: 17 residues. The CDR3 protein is CASSLERGASGANVLTF. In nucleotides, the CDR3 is TGTGCCAGCAGCTTAGAAAGGGGCGCCTCTGGGGCCAACGTCCTGACTTTC.

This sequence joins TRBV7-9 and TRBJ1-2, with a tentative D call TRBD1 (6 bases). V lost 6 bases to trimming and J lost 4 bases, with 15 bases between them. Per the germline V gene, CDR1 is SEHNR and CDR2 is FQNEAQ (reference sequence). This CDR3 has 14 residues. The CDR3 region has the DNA TGTGCCAGCAGAGCCTTTGGACAGTTCTATGGCTACACCTTC. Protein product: CASRAFGQFYGYTF.

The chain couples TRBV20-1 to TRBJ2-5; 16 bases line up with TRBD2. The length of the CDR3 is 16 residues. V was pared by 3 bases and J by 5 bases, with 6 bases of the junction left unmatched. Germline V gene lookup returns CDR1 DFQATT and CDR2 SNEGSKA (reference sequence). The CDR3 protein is CSARGTSGRARETQYF. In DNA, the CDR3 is TGCAGTGCTAGGGGGACTAGCGGGAGGGCCAGGGAGACCCAGTACTTC.

CDR3 coding DNA: TGCAGCGTTGATCGGACAGGAGATCTGACTGAGCAGTTCTTC. Encoded protein: CSVDRTGDLTEQFF. The chain recombines TRBV29-1 with TRBJ2-1; 7 bases fit TRBD1. Looked up from germline, CDR1 is SQVTM and CDR2 is ANQGSEA. The CDR3 extends over 14 amino acids. Losses at the gene ends were 3 bases for V and 9 bases for J; bases not matched to a gene: 11.

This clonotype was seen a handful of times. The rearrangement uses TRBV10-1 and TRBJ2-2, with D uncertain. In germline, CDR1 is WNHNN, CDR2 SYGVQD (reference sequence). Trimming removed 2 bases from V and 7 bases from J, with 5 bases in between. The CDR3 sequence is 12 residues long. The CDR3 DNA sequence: TGCGCCAGCAGTGAGGAGTACGGGGAGCTGTTTTTT. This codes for CASSEEYGELFF.

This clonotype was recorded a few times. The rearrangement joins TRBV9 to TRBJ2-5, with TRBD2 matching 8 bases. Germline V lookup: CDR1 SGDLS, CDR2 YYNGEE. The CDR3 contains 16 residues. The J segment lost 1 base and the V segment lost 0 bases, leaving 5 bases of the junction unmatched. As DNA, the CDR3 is TGTGCCAGCAGCGTAGTGGCGGGGGGCCTCCAAGAGACCCAGTACTTC. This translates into CASSVVAGGLQETQYF.

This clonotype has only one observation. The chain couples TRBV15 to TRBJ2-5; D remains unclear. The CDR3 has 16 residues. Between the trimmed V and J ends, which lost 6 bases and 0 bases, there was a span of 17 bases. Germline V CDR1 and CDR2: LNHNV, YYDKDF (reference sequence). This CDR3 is CATRTLGLDHQETQYF. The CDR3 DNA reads TGTGCCACCAGAACCCTCGGGCTAGACCACCAAGAGACCCAGTACTTC.

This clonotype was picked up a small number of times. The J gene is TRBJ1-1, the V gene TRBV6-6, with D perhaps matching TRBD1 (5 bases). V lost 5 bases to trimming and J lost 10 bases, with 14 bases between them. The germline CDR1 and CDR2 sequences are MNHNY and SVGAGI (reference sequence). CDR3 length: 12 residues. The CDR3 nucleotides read TGTGCCAGCAGTCTCCGGGGCCGGGGAGCTTTCTTT. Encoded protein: CASSLRGRGAFF.